The 15 T cell receptor beta chains in this list originate from one sample, sequenced in a study of T cell responses to AZD1222 COVID-19 vaccine. Produced via immunoSEQ multiplex PCR; TCRdb's table is partial and in-frame only. Of approximately 100,000 clones listed, around 91% were seen once; the top ten hold under 8.5%. The sample consisted of peripheral blood, taken 28 days after the second AZD1222 dose. These receptors were collected from an adult who received the AZD1222 COVID-19 vaccine.

The rearrangement uses TRBV27 and TRBJ2-7; D is uncertain. The CDR3 is 11 residues long. The germline V gene encodes CDR1 MNHEY and CDR2 SMNVEV (reference sequence). Trimming pared 6 bases from V and 3 bases from J, leaving 6 bases between. DNA for the CDR3: TGTGCCAGCAGAACTAACTACGAGCAGTACTTC. Translation gives CASRTNYEQYF.

This chain connects TRBV21-1 to TRBJ2-7; the D call TRBD1 from the table was never checked on the DNA. TRBV21-1 is tagged as a pseudogene. The CDR3 has 15 residues. The CDR3 DNA sequence: TGTGCCAGCAGCATCGGCGGGACAGAGCTCTACGAGCAGTACTTC. This gives the protein CASSIGGTELYEQYF.

The V gene is TRBV30, the J gene TRBJ1-1; D gene ambiguous. Germline CDR1 and CDR2: GTSNPN and SVGIG (reference sequence). The V end was cut by 5 bases, the J end by 7 bases, with 26 bases between. CDR3 length: 16 amino acids. The chain's CDR3 is CAWSIFRGRPRVEAFF. The CDR3 DNA sequence: TGTGCCTGGTCCATCTTCAGAGGGCGCCCTCGGGTTGAAGCTTTCTTT.

This clone was seen just once. The chain has TRBV29-1 and TRBJ2-7, with 14 nucleotides matching TRBD2. CDR1 and CDR2 (germline): SQVTM, ANQGSEA. V shed 6 bases, J shed 1 base, and the junction held 8 bases outside the gene matches. The CDR3 is made up of 16 amino acids. In DNA, the CDR3 is TGCAGCGTCGCAAGACTAGCGGGGGGGCCGTCCTACGAGCAGTACTTC. Residues: CSVARLAGGPSYEQYF.

This rearrangement joins TRBV4-1 to TRBJ2-1; D is ambiguous. The CDR3 runs to 14 residues. The ends were cut back, 3 bases at V and 6 bases at J, with 12 bases in the middle. Germline values: CDR1 MGHRA, CDR2 YSYEKL. The CDR3 nucleotides read TGCGCCAGCAGCCACCCTACGGGTATCAATGAGCAGTTCTTC. Protein sequence: CASSHPTGINEQFF.

This clone was detected only a few times. This sequence joins TRBV28 and TRBJ1-1; D not certain. The germline V and J ends were trimmed by 3 bases and 3 bases, with 8 bases remaining between them. The CDR3 is 13 amino acids. Germline CDR1 is MDHEN and CDR2 is SYDVKM. CDR3 coding DNA: TGTGCCAGCAGTTTGGAAGCGGACACTGAAGCTTTCTTT. It encodes CASSLEADTEAFF.

The gene calls are TRBV5-4 and TRBJ1-2, with D unresolved. This CDR3 contains 12 residues. V gave up 4 bases and J gave up 7 bases, with 11 bases separating them. Germline-derived CDR1 and CDR2 are SGHNT and YYREEE (reference sequence). The CDR3 loop reads CASSAGYPGYTF. CDR3 nucleotide sequence: TGTGCCAGCAGCGCCGGTTACCCTGGCTACACCTTC. The full variable domain, rest sourced from reference TRBV5-4 and TRBJ1-2, is ETGVTQSPTHLIKTRGQQVTLRCSSQSGHNTVSWYQQALGQGPQFIFQYYREEENGRGNFPPRFSGLQFPNYSSELNVNALELDDSALYLCASSAGYPGYTFGSGTRLTVV.

This chain connects TRBV7-3 to TRBJ2-3, with D uncertain. The CDR3 totals 16 residues. Germline V gene lookup returns CDR1 SGHTA and CDR2 FQGTGA. V shed 2 bases and J shed 2 bases, with 14 bases lying between them. The CDR3 loop reads CASSLGVNSLTDTQYF. The CDR3 DNA is TGTGCCAGCAGCTTAGGTGTGAATTCGCTCACAGATACGCAGTATTTT.

The chain couples TRBV7-9 to TRBJ1-3; no reliable D call. With 0 bases removed from V and 0 bases from J, the gap between germline ends came to 9 bases. In germline, CDR1 is SEHNR, CDR2 FQNEAQ (reference sequence). This CDR3 contains 16 residues. The CDR3 region is CASSLALGVSGNTIYF. The CDR3 DNA reads as TGTGCCAGCAGCTTAGCGCTCGGGGTCTCTGGAAACACCATATATTTT.

V is TRBV7-6 and J is TRBJ1-1, with D tentatively TRBD1 (5 bases). V was clipped by 0 bases and J by 3 bases, with 11 bases between them. The germline V gene has CDR1 SGHVS and CDR2 FNYEAQ. The CDR3 is 15 amino acids. CDR3 loop: CASSLAVAGHTEAFF. As DNA, the CDR3 is TGTGCCAGCAGCTTAGCGGTAGCAGGGCACACTGAAGCTTTCTTT.

This chain links TRBV3-1 (or the pseudogene TRBV3-2) with TRBJ2-1; tentatively, D is TRBD1 (6 bases). With 4 bases removed from V and 8 bases from J, the gap between germline ends came to 15 bases. The CDR3 is 14 residues long. Germline V gives CDR1 LGHDT, CDR2 YNNKEL (reference sequence). The CDR3 spells CASSPRHRVHEQFF. The DNA of the CDR3 is TGTGCCAGCAGCCCACGGCACAGGGTTCATGAGCAGTTCTTC.

This clone was seen a single time. This sequence joins TRBV6-5 and TRBJ2-1; D ambiguous. Germline loops: CDR1 MNHEY, CDR2 SVGAGI. The CDR3 runs to 16 residues. With 0 bases removed from V and 4 bases from J, the gap between germline ends came to 13 bases. CDR3 DNA: TGTGCCAGCAGTTACTCCGCGGCGAGGTATTACAATGAGCAGTTCTTC. It codes for CASSYSAARYYNEQFF.

This chain joins TRBV7-3 and TRBJ2-1, with 10 nucleotides matching TRBD1. The junction had 5 bases not matched to a gene; V was cut back by 5 bases and J by 7 bases. Germline-derived CDR1 and CDR2 are SGHTA and FQGTGA. The CDR3 is 14 amino acids. The CDR3 loop is CASSRWDRGNEQFF. In DNA form, the CDR3 reads TGTGCCAGCAGCAGATGGGACAGGGGAAATGAGCAGTTCTTC.

The V gene is TRBV28, the J gene TRBJ2-3; TRBD1 aligns across 12 bases. The CDR3 spans 16 residues. Germline-derived CDR1 and CDR2 are MDHEN and SYDVKM. V dropped 6 bases and J dropped 3; count of bases not matched to a gene: 7. DNA for the CDR3: TGTGCCAGCAGGTCCGGGGGACAGGGGGCGACAGATACGCAGTATTTT. This sequence encodes CASRSGGQGATDTQYF.

The chain joins TRBV9 to TRBJ2-1, with TRBD1 matching over 9 bases. The CDR3 totals 14 residues. Germline assignment: CDR1 SGDLS and CDR2 YYNGEE. J gave up 5 bases and V 4 bases, and 4 bases lay outside the gene matches. CDR3 region: CASSQTGGNNEQFF. CDR3 DNA sequence: TGTGCCAGCAGCCAGACAGGGGGTAACAATGAGCAGTTCTTC.